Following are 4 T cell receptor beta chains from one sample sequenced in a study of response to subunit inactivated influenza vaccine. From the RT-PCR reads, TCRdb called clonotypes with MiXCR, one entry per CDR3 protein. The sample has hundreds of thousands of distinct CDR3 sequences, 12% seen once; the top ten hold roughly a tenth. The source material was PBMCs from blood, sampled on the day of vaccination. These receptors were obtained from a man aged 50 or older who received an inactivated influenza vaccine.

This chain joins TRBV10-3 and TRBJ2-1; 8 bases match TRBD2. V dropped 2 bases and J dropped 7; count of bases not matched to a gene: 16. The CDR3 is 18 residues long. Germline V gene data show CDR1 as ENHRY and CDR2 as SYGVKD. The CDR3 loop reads CAISEQSRLAINPNEQFF. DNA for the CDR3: TGTGCCATCAGTGAGCAGTCAAGACTAGCGATAAACCCGAATGAGCAGTTCTTC.

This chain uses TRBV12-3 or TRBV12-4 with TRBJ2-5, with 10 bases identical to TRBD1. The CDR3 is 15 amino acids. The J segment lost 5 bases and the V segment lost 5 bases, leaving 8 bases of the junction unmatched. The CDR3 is CASSETTGGRETQYF. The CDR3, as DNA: TGTGCCAGCAGTGAGACGACAGGGGGCCGGGAGACCCAGTACTTC.

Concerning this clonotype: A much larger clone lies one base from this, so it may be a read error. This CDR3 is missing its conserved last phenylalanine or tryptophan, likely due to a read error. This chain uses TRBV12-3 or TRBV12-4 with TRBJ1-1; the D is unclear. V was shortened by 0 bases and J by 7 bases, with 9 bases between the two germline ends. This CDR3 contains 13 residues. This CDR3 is CASSLAVQVEAFL. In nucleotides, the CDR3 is TGTGCCAGCAGTTTAGCGGTTCAGGTTGAAGCTTTCCTT.

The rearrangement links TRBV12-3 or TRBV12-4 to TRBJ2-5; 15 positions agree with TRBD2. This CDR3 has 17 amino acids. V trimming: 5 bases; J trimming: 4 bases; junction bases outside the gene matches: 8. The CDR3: CASSIGLAGGEIETQYF. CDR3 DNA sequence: TGTGCCAGCAGTATTGGACTAGCGGGGGGGGAAATAGAGACCCAGTACTTC.